This T cell receptor (beta chain) was recovered during a study of T cells in tumors after PD-1 blockade. Study context: Patients received pembrolizumab 200 mg every 3 weeks or cemiplimab 350 mg every 2 weeks.

The length of the CDR3 is 16 residues. With 2 bases removed from V and 0 bases from J, the gap between germline ends came to 11 bases. Germline values: CDR1 LNHDA, CDR2 SQIVND (reference sequence). Profiled with immunoSEQ multiplex PCR; TCRdb holds only in-frame clones, not every one. This repertoire shows tens of thousands of clones, approximately 79% found once; its top ten account for approximately 4.5%. The source of this sequence is a human donor with basal cell carcinoma. V and J are TRBV19 and TRBJ1-3; a weak D match, TRBD1 (5 bases). The starting material was PBMCs, obtained after anti-PD-1 treatment. The DNA for the CDR3 is TGTGCCAGTAGTATAAGGGGTCAGGGCTCTGGAAACACCATATATTTT. As protein: CASSIRGQGSGNTIYF.